The rows below give T cell receptor beta chains drawn from one sample of a study of brain T cells in children with intractable seizures. Data came from immunoSEQ multiplex PCR; TCRdb stores just in-frame clones and leaves some out. The profile shows 60,000 to 85,000 clones, 90% to 95% of them singletons. Sequenced here: peripheral blood, sampled at surgery. The receptors here all came from a boy in the first two years of life with tuberous sclerosis and intractable seizures. The CDR3 runs from the conserved cysteine through the conserved F or W. The order of the fields is D gene, clone size, V gene, J gene, CDR3 protein, CDR3 DNA. D genes are given only for firm matches. Size is omitted from some rows. Given values are once, few, many or a class for expanded clones.

d_gene: NA
abundance: NA
v_gene: TRBV27
j_gene: TRBJ2-7
CDR3aa: CASSLIQGAYEQYF
CDR3nt: TGTGCCAGCAGTTTAATACAGGGAGCCTACGAGCAGTACTTC

d_gene: TRBD1
abundance: NA
v_gene: TRBV28
j_gene: TRBJ2-7
CDR3aa: CASSLKPGQGYEQYF
CDR3nt: TGTGCCAGCAGTTTAAAACCGGGACAGGGCTACGAGCAGTACTTC

d_gene: NA
abundance: NA
v_gene: TRBV5-1
j_gene: TRBJ2-1
CDR3aa: CASSLTGVGGNEQFF
CDR3nt: TGCGCCAGCAGCTTAACAGGGGTCGGGGGCAATGAGCAGTTCTTC

d_gene: TRBD2
abundance: NA
v_gene: TRBV4-2
j_gene: TRBJ2-3
CDR3aa: CASSQGSSGEWADTQYF
CDR3nt: TGTGCCAGCAGCCAAGGGAGTAGCGGGGAGTGGGCAGATACGCAGTATTTT

d_gene: NA
abundance: NA
v_gene: TRBV30
j_gene: TRBJ1-3
CDR3aa: CAWTEKSSGNTIYF
CDR3nt: TGTGCCTGGACGGAGAAGAGCTCTGGAAACACCATATATTTT

d_gene: TRBD1
abundance: NA
v_gene: TRBV27
j_gene: TRBJ2-3
CDR3aa: CASSSTGTVGDTQYF
CDR3nt: TGTGCCAGCAGTTCGACCGGGACAGTCGGGGATACGCAGTATTTT

d_gene: TRBD2
abundance: NA
v_gene: TRBV6-1
j_gene: TRBJ2-3
CDR3aa: CASSEAPYTLAGVADTQYF
CDR3nt: TGTGCCAGCAGTGAAGCCCCGTACACACTAGCGGGAGTCGCAGATACGCAGTATTTT

d_gene: NA
abundance: NA
v_gene: TRBV18
j_gene: TRBJ2-5
CDR3aa: CASSQDREETQYF
CDR3nt: TGTGCCAGCTCACAGGACCGGGAAGAGACCCAGTACTTC

d_gene: TRBD1
abundance: NA
v_gene: TRBV7-9
j_gene: TRBJ1-1
CDR3aa: CASSRRTGAGTEAFF
CDR3nt: TGTGCCAGCAGCCGGCGTACAGGGGCAGGCACTGAAGCTTTCTTT

d_gene: NA
abundance: once
v_gene: TRBV19
j_gene: TRBJ2-7
CDR3aa: CAISVDHRAGKPYELYF
CDR3nt: TGTGCCATTAGTGTTGATCACAGGGCAGGGAAACCCTACGAGCTGTACTTC

d_gene: TRBD1
abundance: once
v_gene: TRBV3-1/TRBV3-2
j_gene: TRBJ1-6
CDR3aa: CASSRTQGVGSPLHF
CDR3nt: TGTGCCAGCAGCCGAACGCAGGGGGTGGGTTCACCCCTCCACTTT

d_gene: NA
abundance: NA
v_gene: TRBV2
j_gene: TRBJ2-3
CDR3aa: CASSEAGRRVDTQYF
CDR3nt: TGTGCCAGCAGTGAGGCGGGGCGGAGGGTTGATACGCAGTATTTT

d_gene: TRBD1
abundance: NA
v_gene: TRBV12-3/TRBV12-4
j_gene: TRBJ1-1
CDR3aa: CASSFGTGRAFF
CDR3nt: TGTGCCAGCAGTTTTGGGACAGGGCGAGCTTTCTTT

d_gene: NA
abundance: NA
v_gene: TRBV7-3
j_gene: TRBJ2-2
CDR3aa: CASSLTGVGELFF
CDR3nt: TGTGCCAGCAGCTTAACAGGGGTCGGGGAGCTGTTTTTT

d_gene: NA
abundance: NA
v_gene: TRBV2
j_gene: TRBJ2-7
CDR3aa: CASSVRAPLGNGYEQYF
CDR3nt: TGTGCCAGCAGTGTTCGGGCTCCCCTCGGCAACGGCTACGAGCAGTACTTC

d_gene: NA
abundance: NA
v_gene: TRBV7-2
j_gene: TRBJ1-2
CDR3aa: CASSFSDYGYTF
CDR3nt: TGTGCCAGCAGCTTCAGTGACTATGGCTACACCTTC

d_gene: TRBD2
abundance: NA
v_gene: TRBV24-1
j_gene: TRBJ2-5
CDR3aa: CATSDPTSGRLTQYF
CDR3nt: TGTGCCACCAGTGATCCGACTAGCGGGAGATTGACCCAGTACTTC

d_gene: NA
abundance: NA
v_gene: TRBV5-4
j_gene: TRBJ2-5
CDR3aa: CASSFGGEETQYF
CDR3nt: TGTGCCAGCAGCTTTGGGGGAGAAGAGACCCAGTACTTC

d_gene: TRBD1
abundance: NA
v_gene: TRBV3-1/TRBV3-2
j_gene: TRBJ1-2
CDR3aa: CASSQDVRGTSSGYTF
CDR3nt: TGTGCCAGCAGCCAAGATGTCAGGGGGACATCGAGTGGCTACACCTTC

d_gene: TRBD1
abundance: NA
v_gene: TRBV19
j_gene: TRBJ1-5
CDR3aa: CASSRTGGVMSNQPQHF
CDR3nt: TGTGCCAGTAGTCGGACAGGGGGCGTGATGAGCAATCAGCCCCAGCATTTT

d_gene: TRBD1
abundance: NA
v_gene: TRBV28
j_gene: TRBJ2-6
CDR3aa: CASSSPGTAQFSGANVLTF
CDR3nt: TGTGCCAGCAGTTCCCCCGGGACAGCGCAATTCTCTGGGGCCAACGTCCTGACTTTC

d_gene: TRBD1
abundance: NA
v_gene: TRBV7-9
j_gene: TRBJ1-4
CDR3aa: CASSSGQRNEKLFF
CDR3nt: TGTGCCAGCAGCTCGGGACAGAGAAATGAAAAACTGTTTTTT

d_gene: TRBD1
abundance: NA
v_gene: TRBV7-6
j_gene: TRBJ2-3
CDR3aa: CASSLGGSGDRGRGTDTQYF
CDR3nt: TGTGCCAGCAGCTTAGGGGGTTCCGGGGACAGGGGGCGCGGCACAGATACGCAGTATTTT

d_gene: TRBD2
abundance: NA
v_gene: TRBV11-1
j_gene: TRBJ2-3
CDR3aa: CASSDLAGGGDTQYF
CDR3nt: TGTGCCAGCAGCGATTTAGCGGGGGGAGGAGATACGCAGTATTTT

d_gene: TRBD1
abundance: NA
v_gene: TRBV14
j_gene: TRBJ1-6
CDR3aa: CASSPRDRGWRTDSPLHF
CDR3nt: TGTGCCAGCAGCCCCCGGGACAGGGGTTGGAGAACCGACTCACCCCTCCACTTT

d_gene: NA
abundance: NA
v_gene: TRBV24-1
j_gene: TRBJ1-2
CDR3aa: CATSEGRFYGYTF
CDR3nt: TGTGCCACCAGTGAGGGAAGATTTTATGGCTACACCTTC

d_gene: NA
abundance: NA
v_gene: TRBV21-1
j_gene: TRBJ2-3
CDR3aa: CASTRIFYRARLCTDTQYF
CDR3nt: TGTGCCAGCACGCGGATCTTCTACAGGGCCCGATTGTGCACAGATACGCAGTATTTT

d_gene: TRBD2
abundance: once
v_gene: TRBV28
j_gene: TRBJ2-3
CDR3aa: CASSLPTSGRAADTQYF
CDR3nt: TGTGCCAGCAGTTTACCGACTAGCGGGAGGGCCGCGGATACGCAGTATTTT